This T cell receptor (beta chain) was profiled in a study of PD-L1 blockade in urothelial cancer. Looking at the study overall: Men with urothelial cancer arising in the bladder made up about 85% of the roughly 29 patients. Prior exposure to chemotherapy in patients amounted to 0 to 3 regimens received.

The data were produced by immunoSEQ multiplex PCR, yet TCRdb's version contains in-frame clones alone and is incomplete. Seen here are 70,000 to 85,000 clones, approximately 81% observed once, and the top ten hold approximately 4.7%. V trimming: 5 bases; J trimming: 7 bases; junction bases outside the gene matches: 9. CDR1 is SGHDT and CDR2 is YYEEEE in the germline V gene. The CDR3 is 15 amino acids. The TCR originated in a man aged 65 to 85 with urothelial cancer. The sample was PBMCs, taken around atezolizumab (anti-PD-L1) treatment. V gene TRBV5-6 combines with J gene TRBJ2-1; 10 bases align to TRBD1. This CDR3 is CASSKPGTGVNEQFF. The CDR3 DNA follows: TGTGCCAGCAGTAAACCCGGGACAGGGGTGAATGAGCAGTTCTTC.